This T cell receptor (beta chain) was identified during a study of blood T cells in healthy people across ages (dated by TCRdb to between 2014 and 2017). The study in broad terms: In model experiments, template switching captured roughly one uniquely barcoded TCR beta cDNA molecule for every two T cells. The study measured age-related changes in TCR beta repertoire diversity using deep sequencing normalized with unique cDNA molecular identifiers. Donors were grouped into four age groups: young (average roughly 15 years), middle-aged (39), aged (around 66) and long-lived (82). To avoid experimental bias, donors of different ages were spread randomly across the sequencing lanes. Two additional independent replicas of 1 million unique cDNA reads from the same blood draw were analyzed for two donors (one aged 18 to 29 and one aged 80 or older). The study at large found these results: Compared with the aged group, more naive CD4+ T cells, fewer expanded clones and increased TCR diversity were shown by the long-lived group, suggesting age selection. Observed TCR beta diversity correlated strongly with the percentage of naive T cells measured by flow cytometry. Donor CMV infection status was unknown, potentially confounding age-related changes in expanded clonotypes. Observed TCR beta diversity per million T cells fell roughly linearly with age, and a significant reduction was already apparent by age roughly 41. Because profiling used bulk unsorted PBMCs, naive and antigen-experienced compartments could not be compared conclusively. Estimates of total diversity from one million sequenced T cells were regarded as lower bounds and underestimates.

Library construction relied on 5' RACE. The run used an Illumina HiSeq 2500. The second PCR ran for about 7 to 11 cycles and used a J-beta primer mix along with a sample-barcoded 5' primer. A unique molecular identifier was introduced onto each TCR beta cDNA molecule by a template-switch 5' adaptor carrying 12 random nucleotides. Each sample yielded at least 3 million CDR3-containing paired-end reads. The Mint cDNA synthesis kit, primed by a TRBC-specific oligonucleotide, was used to synthesize first-strand cDNA from all RNA. Following uracil-DNA glycosylase treatment, a first 18-cycle PCR with universal primers M1SS and BC2_uni_R was performed on all cDNA. Turning to the authors' computational methods: For normalization, 1 million high-quality reads were randomly selected from each sample, with every read carrying a distinct molecular identifier. Instead of being binned into consensus sequences, reads with shared molecular identifiers were discarded. MiTCR, with a Q25 quality threshold and the strictest error-elimination algorithm, was used for CDR3 identification, clonotype clustering and error correction. A nonparametric unseen species model using Euler transformation provided a lower-bound estimate of total TCR beta diversity. Clones were called with MiXCR by TCRdb after fastp trimmed the public reads at Q25, and only in-frame beta chains were retained. Rows are combined by CDR3 protein, so each entry shows the most common genes and DNA. V and J calls and clone size were set by TCRdb, not the authors. The sample contains some 860,000 distinct CDR3 sequences, more than 50% of them found a single time. Together, the top ten hold roughly 24% of the sample.

Comments on this clonotype: The target of this receptor is not known. No per-base quality is available; no much larger clone lies one base away.

Systemically healthy Caucasian individuals from Russia, around 38 in total and aged roughly 6 to 100 years, were included as donors. Each donor gave 8.5 to 10 milliliters of peripheral blood, collected into EDTA-treated Vacutainer tubes. Ficoll-Paque density-gradient centrifugation was used to isolate PBMCs, with at least 6 million per sample. Total RNA was extracted from PBMCs with Trizol reagent, with at least 5.5 micrograms obtained per sample. For every donor, flow cytometry on a PBMC aliquot measured the percentage of naive CD45RAhigh/CD27high T cells. Material: blood. This clonotype was sampled from a man in his forties in good health.

The DNA reads as follows: TGTGCCAGCAGCCAAGATAGAGGTTCCGAGCAGTACTTC. This codes for CASSQDRGSEQYF. The rearranged chain carries TRBV4-2 and TRBJ2-5, with no confidently assigned D gene. The better agreement between TRBJ2-7 and the DNA end casts doubt on the J call. From the cysteine up to the phenylalanine, the CDR3 has a length of 13 residues. The retained sequence is limited to the CDR3, 39 bases, with the frame set at the first base. The germline V gene supplies CDR1 LGHNA and CDR2 YNFKEQ.